The sequence of this T cell receptor beta chain was determined in a study of cytotoxic CD8 clonotypes in ibrutinib-treated CLL. Generated by immunoSEQ multiplex PCR, the TCRdb table keeps only in-frame clones and is missing some. The sample records approximately 23,000 clones, approximately 72% being singletons. V was clipped by 5 bases and J by 0 bases, with 13 bases between them. This CDR3 contains 14 residues. Germline V gene sequence: CDR1 SQVTM, CDR2 ANQGSEA. V and J are TRBV29-1 and TRBJ1-2, with D possibly matching TRBD1 (6 bases). This receptor was identified in a human donor with chronic lymphocytic leukemia. The sequenced sample was PBMCs, obtained before ibrutinib treatment. The CDR3, as DNA: TGCAGCGTTCTAAGGGGGTCAGCTAACTATGGCTACACCTTC. It translates to CSVLRGSANYGYTF.